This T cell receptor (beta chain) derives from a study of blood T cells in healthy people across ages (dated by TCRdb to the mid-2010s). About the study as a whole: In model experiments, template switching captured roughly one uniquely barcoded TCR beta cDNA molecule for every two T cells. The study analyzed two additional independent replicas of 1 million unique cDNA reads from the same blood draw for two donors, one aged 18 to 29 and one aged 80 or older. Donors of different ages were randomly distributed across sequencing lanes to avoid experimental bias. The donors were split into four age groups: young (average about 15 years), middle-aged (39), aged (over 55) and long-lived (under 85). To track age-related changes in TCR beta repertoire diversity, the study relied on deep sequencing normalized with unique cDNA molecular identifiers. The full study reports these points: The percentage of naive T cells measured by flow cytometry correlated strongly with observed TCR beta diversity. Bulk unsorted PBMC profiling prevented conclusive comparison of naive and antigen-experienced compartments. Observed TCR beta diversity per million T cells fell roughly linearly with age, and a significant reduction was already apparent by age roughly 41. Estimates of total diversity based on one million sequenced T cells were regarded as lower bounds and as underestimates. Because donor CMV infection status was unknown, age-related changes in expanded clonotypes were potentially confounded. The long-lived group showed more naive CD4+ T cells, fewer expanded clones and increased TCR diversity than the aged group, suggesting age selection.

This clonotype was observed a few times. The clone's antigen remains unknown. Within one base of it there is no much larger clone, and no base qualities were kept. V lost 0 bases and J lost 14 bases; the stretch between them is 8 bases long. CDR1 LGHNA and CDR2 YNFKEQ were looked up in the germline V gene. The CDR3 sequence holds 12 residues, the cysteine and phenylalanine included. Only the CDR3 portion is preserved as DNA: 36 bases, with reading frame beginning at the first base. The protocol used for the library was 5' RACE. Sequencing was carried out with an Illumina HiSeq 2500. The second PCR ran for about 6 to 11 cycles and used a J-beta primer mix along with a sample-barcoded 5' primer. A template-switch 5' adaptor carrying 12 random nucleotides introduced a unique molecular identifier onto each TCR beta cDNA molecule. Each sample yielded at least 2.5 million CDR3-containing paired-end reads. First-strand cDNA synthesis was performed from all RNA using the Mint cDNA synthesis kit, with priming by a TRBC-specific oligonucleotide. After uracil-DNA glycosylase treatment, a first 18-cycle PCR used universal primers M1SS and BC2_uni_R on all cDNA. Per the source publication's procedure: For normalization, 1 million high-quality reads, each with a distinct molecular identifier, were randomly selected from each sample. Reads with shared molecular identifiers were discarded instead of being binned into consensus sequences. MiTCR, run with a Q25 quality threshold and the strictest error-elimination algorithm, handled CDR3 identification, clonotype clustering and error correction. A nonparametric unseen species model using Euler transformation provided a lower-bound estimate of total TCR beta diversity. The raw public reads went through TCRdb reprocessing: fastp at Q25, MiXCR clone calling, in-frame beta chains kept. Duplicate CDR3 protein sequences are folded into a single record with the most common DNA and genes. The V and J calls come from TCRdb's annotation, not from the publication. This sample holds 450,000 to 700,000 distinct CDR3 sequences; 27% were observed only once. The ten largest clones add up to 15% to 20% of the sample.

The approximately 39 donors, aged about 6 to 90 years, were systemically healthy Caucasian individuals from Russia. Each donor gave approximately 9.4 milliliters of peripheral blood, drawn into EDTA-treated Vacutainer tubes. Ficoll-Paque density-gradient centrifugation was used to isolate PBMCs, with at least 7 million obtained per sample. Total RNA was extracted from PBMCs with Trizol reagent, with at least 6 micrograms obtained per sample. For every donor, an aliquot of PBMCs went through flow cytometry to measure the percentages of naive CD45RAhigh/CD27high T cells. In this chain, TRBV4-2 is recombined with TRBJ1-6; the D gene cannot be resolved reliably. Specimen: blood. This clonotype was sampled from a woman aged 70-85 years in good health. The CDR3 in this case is CASSQESSTLHF. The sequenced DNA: TGTGCCAGCAGCCAAGAAAGTAGTACCCTCCACTTT.